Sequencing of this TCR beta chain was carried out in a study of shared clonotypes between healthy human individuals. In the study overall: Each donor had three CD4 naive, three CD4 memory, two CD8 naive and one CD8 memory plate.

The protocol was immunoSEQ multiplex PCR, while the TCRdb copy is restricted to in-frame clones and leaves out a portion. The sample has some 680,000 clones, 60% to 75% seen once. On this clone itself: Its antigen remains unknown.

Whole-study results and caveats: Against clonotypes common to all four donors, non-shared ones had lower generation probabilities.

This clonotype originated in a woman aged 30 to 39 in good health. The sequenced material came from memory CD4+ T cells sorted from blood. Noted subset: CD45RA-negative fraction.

For the CDR3, the DNA is TGTGCCAGCAGCTCGTTTGCCACTGAAGCTTTCTTT. Encoded protein: CASSSFATEAFF. V usage is TRBV28 and J usage is TRBJ1-1; D is ambiguous. From germline, CDR1 is MDHEN and CDR2 SYDVKM. The CDR3 is 12 residues long. V lost 6 bases and J 4 bases, leaving 9 bases between the germline ends.